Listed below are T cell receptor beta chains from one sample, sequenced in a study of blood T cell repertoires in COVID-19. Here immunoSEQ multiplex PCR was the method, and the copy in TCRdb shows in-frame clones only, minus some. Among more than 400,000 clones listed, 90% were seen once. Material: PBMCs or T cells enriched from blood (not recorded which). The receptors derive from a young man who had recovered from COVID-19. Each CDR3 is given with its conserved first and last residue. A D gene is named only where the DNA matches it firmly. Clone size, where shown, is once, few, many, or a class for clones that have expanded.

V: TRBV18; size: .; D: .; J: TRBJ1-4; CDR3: CASSPLVVGTKNEKLFF; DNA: TGTGCCAGCTCACCTCTCGTTGTCGGGACTAAAAATGAAAAACTGTTTTTT
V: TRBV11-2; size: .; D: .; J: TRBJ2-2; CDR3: CASSLEGRGAGELFF; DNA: TGTGCCAGCAGCTTAGAAGGCAGGGGGGCCGGGGAGCTGTTTTTT
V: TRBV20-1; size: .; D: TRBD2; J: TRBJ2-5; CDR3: CSASGEGYQETQYF; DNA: TGCAGTGCTAGTGGGGAGGGGTACCAAGAGACCCAGTACTTC
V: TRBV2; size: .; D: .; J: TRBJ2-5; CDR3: CARRDSQAVETQYF; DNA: TGTGCCAGACGGGACTCGCAAGCAGTCGAGACCCAGTACTTC
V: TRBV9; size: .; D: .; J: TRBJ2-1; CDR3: CASSVGRLWDEQFF; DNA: TGTGCCAGCAGCGTAGGCCGACTTTGGGATGAGCAGTTCTTC
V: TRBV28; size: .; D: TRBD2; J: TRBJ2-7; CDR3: CASSLPGLGSRRGRNEQYF; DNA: TGTGCCAGCAGTCTACCGGGACTAGGCTCACGGCGGGGACGGAACGAGCAGTACTTC
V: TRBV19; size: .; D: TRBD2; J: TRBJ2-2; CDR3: CASTSGGFLGELFF; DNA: TGTGCCAGCACTAGCGGGGGGTTTCTTGGGGAGCTGTTTTTT
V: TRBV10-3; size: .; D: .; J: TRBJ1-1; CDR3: CAIRLQGGTEAFF; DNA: TGTGCCATCAGGCTACAGGGCGGGACTGAAGCTTTCTTT
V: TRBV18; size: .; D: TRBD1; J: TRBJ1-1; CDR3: CASSPYQGAGTEAFF; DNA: TGTGCCAGCTCGCCCTATCAGGGGGCAGGGACTGAAGCTTTCTTT
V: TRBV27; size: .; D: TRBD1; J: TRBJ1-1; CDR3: CASSLTRTGHTEAFF; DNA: TGTGCCAGCAGTTTGACAAGGACAGGCCACACTGAAGCTTTCTTT
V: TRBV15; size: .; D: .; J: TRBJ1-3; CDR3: CATSRSLTANSGNTIYF; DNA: TGTGCCACCAGCAGATCTTTAACAGCAAACTCTGGAAACACCATATATTTT
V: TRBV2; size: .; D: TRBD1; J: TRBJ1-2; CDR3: CASSLRGFGYTF; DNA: TGTGCCAGCAGCCTCAGGGGGTTTGGCTACACCTTC
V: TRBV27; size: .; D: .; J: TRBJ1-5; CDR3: CASSLTYNQPQHF; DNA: TGTGCCAGCAGTTTAACATACAATCAGCCCCAGCATTTT
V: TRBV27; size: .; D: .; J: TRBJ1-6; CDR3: CASSSPGSPLHF; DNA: TGTGCCAGCAGTTCCCCGGGGTCACCCCTCCACTTT
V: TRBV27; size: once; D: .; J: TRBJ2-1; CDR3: CASSFGVLRVNEQFF; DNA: TGTGCCAGCAGTTTCGGGGTCTTGAGGGTCAATGAGCAGTTCTTC
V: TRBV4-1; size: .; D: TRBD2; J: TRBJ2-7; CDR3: CASSQGDGLSGTLSSYEQYF; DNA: TGCGCCAGCAGCCAAGGAGACGGCTTGAGCGGGACCCTAAGCTCCTACGAGCAGTACTTC
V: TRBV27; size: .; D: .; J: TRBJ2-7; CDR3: CASSFSGQGGYEQYF; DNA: TGTGCCAGCAGTTTCTCCGGACAGGGAGGGTACGAGCAGTACTTC
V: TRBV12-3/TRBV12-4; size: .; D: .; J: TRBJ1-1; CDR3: CASSLVGTEAFF; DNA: TGTGCCAGCAGTTTAGTCGGCACTGAAGCTTTCTTT
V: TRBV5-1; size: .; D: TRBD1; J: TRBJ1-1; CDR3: CASSPGTGSTEAFF; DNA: TGCGCCAGCAGCCCCGGGACAGGGTCCACTGAAGCTTTCTTT
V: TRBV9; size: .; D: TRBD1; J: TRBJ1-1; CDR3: CASSPGQGTNTEAFF; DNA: TGTGCCAGCAGCCCAGGACAGGGAACGAACACTGAAGCTTTCTTT
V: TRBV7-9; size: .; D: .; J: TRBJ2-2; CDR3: CASSFPSGKTSNTGELFF; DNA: TGTGCCAGCAGCTTTCCCAGCGGCAAGACTTCGAACACCGGGGAGCTGTTTTTT
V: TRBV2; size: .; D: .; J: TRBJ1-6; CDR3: CASRRDNSPLHF; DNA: TGTGCCAGCAGACGGGATAATTCACCCCTCCACTTT
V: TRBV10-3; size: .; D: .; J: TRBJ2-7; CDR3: CAAKDSSYEQYF; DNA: TGTGCCGCTAAGGACAGCTCCTACGAGCAGTACTTC
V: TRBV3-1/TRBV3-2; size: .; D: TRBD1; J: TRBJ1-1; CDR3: CASSQQGAGEAFF; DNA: TGTGCCAGCAGCCAACAGGGGGCTGGTGAAGCTTTCTTT
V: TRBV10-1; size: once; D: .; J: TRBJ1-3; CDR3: CASTEGVIRSGNTIYF; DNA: TGCGCCAGCACGGAAGGGGTCATACGCTCTGGAAACACCATATATTTT
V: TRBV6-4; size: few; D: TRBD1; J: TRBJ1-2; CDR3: CASSAGTGGYGYTF; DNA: TGTGCCAGCAGCGCCGGGACAGGGGGATATGGCTACACCTTC
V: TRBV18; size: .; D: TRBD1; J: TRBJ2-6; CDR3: CASSTRTGTHGANVLTF; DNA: TGTGCCAGCTCAACTCGGACAGGGACTCATGGGGCCAACGTCCTGACTTTC
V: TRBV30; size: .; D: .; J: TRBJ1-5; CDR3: CAWSSGGNQPQHF; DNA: TGTGCCTGGAGTTCGGGAGGCAATCAGCCCCAGCATTTT
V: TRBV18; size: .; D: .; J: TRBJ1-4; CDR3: CASSPPGVGEKLFF; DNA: TGTGCCAGCTCACCACCAGGGGTTGGGGAAAAACTGTTTTTT
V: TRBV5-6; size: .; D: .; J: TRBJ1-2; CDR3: CASSLGIGYGYTF; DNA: TGTGCCAGCAGCTTGGGAATCGGCTATGGCTACACCTTC
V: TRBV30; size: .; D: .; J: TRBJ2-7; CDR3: CAWSVGMYEQYF; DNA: TGTGCCTGGAGTGTCGGTATGTACGAGCAGTACTTC
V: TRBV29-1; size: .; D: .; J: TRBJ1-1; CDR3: CSVFDSGEGNTEAFF; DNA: TGCAGCGTTTTCGACAGTGGGGAAGGGAACACTGAAGCTTTCTTT
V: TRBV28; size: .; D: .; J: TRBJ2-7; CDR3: CASSWRGRGYEQYF; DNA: TGTGCCAGCAGTTGGAGGGGCAGGGGGTACGAGCAGTACTTC
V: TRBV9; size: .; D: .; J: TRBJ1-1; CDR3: CASSVEVGAEAFF; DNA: TGTGCCAGCAGCGTAGAGGTGGGCGCTGAAGCTTTCTTT
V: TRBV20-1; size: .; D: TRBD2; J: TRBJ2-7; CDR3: CSASQGLAGAEGEQYF; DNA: TGCAGTGCTAGTCAGGGTCTAGCGGGAGCGGAGGGCGAGCAGTACTTC
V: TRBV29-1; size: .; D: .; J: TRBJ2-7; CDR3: CSGLGQGGEQYF; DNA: TGCAGCGGGTTGGGCCAAGGGGGCGAGCAGTACTTC
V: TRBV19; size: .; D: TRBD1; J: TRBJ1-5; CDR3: CASSRTGGNQPQHF; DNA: TGTGCCAGTAGCCGGACAGGGGGAAATCAGCCCCAGCATTTT
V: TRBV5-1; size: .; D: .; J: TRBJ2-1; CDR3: CASSLVLGGADEQFF; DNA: TGCGCCAGCAGCTTGGTTCTAGGAGGGGCGGATGAGCAGTTCTTC
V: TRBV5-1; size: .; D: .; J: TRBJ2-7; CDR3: CASSADYQNYEQYF; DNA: TGCGCCAGCAGCGCGGACTACCAAAACTACGAGCAGTACTTC
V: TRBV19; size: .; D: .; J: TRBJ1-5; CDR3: CASPTPRFSNQPQHF; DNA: TGTGCCAGTCCAACCCCGCGGTTTAGCAATCAGCCCCAGCATTTT
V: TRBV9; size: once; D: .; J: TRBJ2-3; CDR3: CASSSADTQYF; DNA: TGTGCCAGCAGCTCCGCAGATACGCAGTATTTT
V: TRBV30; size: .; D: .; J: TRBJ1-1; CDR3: CAWSPGQSNTEAFF; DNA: TGTGCCTGGAGCCCCGGACAGAGCAACACTGAAGCTTTCTTT
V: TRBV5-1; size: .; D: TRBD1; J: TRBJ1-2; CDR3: CASSGPGQGAEGYTF; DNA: TGCGCCAGCAGCGGCCCGGGACAGGGGGCGGAAGGCTACACCTTC
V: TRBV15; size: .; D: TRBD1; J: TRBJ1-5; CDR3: CATSRAGGEGQAGNQPQHF; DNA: TGTGCCACCAGCAGAGCGGGAGGGGAAGGACAGGCCGGCAATCAGCCCCAGCATTTT
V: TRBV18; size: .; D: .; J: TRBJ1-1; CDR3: CASSPPVQENTEAFF; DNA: TGTGCCAGCTCACCACCGGTACAGGAGAACACTGAAGCTTTCTTT
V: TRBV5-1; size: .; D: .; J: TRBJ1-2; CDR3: CASSLGPGPSNYGYTF; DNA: TGCGCCAGCAGCTTGGGGCCAGGTCCCTCTAACTATGGCTACACCTTC
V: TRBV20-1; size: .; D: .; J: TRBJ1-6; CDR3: CSASALARSESPLHF; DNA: TGCAGTGCTAGTGCCCTGGCGAGGTCTGAATCACCCCTCCACTTT
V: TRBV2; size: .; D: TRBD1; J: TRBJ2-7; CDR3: CASMATGLLYEQYF; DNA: TGTGCCAGCATGGCGACAGGGTTGTTATACGAGCAGTACTTC
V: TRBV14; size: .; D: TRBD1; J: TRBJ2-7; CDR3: CASSHRDRGFYEQYF; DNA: TGTGCCAGCAGTCACCGGGACAGGGGATTCTACGAGCAGTACTTC
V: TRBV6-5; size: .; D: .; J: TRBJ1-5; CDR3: CASRPGYGQPQHF; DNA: TGTGCCAGCCGACCAGGGTATGGTCAGCCCCAGCATTTT
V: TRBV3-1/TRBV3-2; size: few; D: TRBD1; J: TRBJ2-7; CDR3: CASSQTGGITYEQYF; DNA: TGTGCCAGCAGCCAGACAGGGGGCATCACCTACGAGCAGTACTTC
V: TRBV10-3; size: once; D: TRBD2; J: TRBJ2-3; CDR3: CAISPAGGTDTQYF; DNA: TGTGCCATCAGTCCAGCGGGGGGGACAGATACGCAGTATTTT
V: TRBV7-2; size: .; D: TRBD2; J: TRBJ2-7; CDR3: CASTRVGTTSYEQYF; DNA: TGTGCCAGCACCCGGGTGGGGACTACGTCCTACGAGCAGTACTTC
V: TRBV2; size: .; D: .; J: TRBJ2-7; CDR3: CASSERLANEQYF; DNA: TGTGCCAGCAGTGAAAGGCTAGCAAACGAGCAGTACTTC